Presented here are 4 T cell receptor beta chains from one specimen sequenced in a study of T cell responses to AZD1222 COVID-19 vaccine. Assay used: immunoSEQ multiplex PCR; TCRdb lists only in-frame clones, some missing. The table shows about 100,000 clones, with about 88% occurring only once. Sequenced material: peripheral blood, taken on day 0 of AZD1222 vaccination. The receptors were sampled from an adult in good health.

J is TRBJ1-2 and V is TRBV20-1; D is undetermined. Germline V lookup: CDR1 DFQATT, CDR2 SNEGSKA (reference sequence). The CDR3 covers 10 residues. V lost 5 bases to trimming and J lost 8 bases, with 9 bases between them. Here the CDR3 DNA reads TGCAGTGCTTCCGGATTCGGCTACACCTTC. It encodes CSASGFGYTF.

CDR3 bases: TGTGCCAGCAGTTACTTTGGCGAAGGAGCTTTCTTT. Its protein product is CASSYFGEGAFF. The J gene is TRBJ1-1, the V gene TRBV6-5; D is ambiguous. Germline V gene lookup returns CDR1 MNHEY and CDR2 SVGAGI. This CDR3 is 12 amino acids long. The V gene lost 1 base and the J gene lost 10 bases, with 10 bases spanning the gap.

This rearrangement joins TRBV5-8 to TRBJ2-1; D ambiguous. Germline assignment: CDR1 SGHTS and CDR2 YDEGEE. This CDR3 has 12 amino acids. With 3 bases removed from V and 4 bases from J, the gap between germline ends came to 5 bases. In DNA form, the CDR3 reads TGTGCCAGCAGCTCCCTTTACAATGAGCAGTTCTTC. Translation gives CASSSLYNEQFF.

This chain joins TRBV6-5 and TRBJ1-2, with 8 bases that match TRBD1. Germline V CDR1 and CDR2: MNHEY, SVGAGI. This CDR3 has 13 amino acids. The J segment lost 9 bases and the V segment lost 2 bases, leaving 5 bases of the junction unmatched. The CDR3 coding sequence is TGTGCCAGCAGTTACGGACAGGGCGGTCGCTACACCTTC. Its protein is CASSYGQGGRYTF.